Below, 29 T cell receptor beta chains from the same sample are listed, as sequenced in a study of cytomegalovirus exposure and HLA in healthy donors. Primers: 60 Vbeta forward and 13 Jbeta reverse. TCRdb's table, derived via immunoSEQ multiplex PCR, lists solely in-frame clones and lacks some. The repertoire includes about 160,000 clones, approximately 81% of them detected once, and 1% sits in the top ten. Sequenced sample: PBMCs. These receptors originate from a boy aged 2 to 10 in good health and CMV-seronegative.

This chain joins TRBV6-1 and TRBJ2-1; possible D gene TRBD1, 6 bases. Germline CDR1 reads MNHNS; CDR2 reads SASEGT. V was clipped by 3 bases and J by 10 bases, with 13 bases between them. CDR3 length: 13 residues. The CDR3 DNA is TGTGCCAGCAGTGAGGTCAGGGGTCGGGAGCAGTTCTTC. Amino acid sequence: CASSEVRGREQFF.

This chain links TRBV30 with TRBJ1-6; unclear D gene. This CDR3 spans 14 amino acids. V lost 0 bases and J 7 bases, leaving 10 bases between the germline ends. In germline, CDR1 is GTSNPN, CDR2 SVGIG (reference sequence). CDR3 sequence: CAWSVTRKNSPLHF. CDR3 in DNA: TGTGCCTGGAGTGTTACACGAAAGAATTCACCCCTCCACTTT.

V usage is TRBV27 and J usage is TRBJ2-6; D is ambiguous. V lost 2 bases to trimming and J lost 0 bases, with 8 bases between them. The germline gives CDR1 MNHEY, CDR2 SMNVEV (reference sequence). The CDR3 covers 16 residues. The CDR3 sequence: CASSLVPISGANVLTF. In DNA form, the CDR3 reads TGTGCCAGCAGTTTAGTCCCAATCTCTGGGGCCAACGTCCTGACTTTC. Looking up the rest from reference TRBV27 and TRBJ2-6 gives the full variable domain: EAQVTQNPRYLITVTGKKLTVTCSQNMNHEYMSWYRQDPGLGLRQIYYSMNVEVTDKGDVPEGYKVSRKEKRNFPLILESPSPNQTSLYFCASSLVPISGANVLTFGAGSRLTVL.

This chain uses TRBV7-9 with TRBJ1-4; no clear D gene. Between the trimmed V and J ends, which lost 5 bases and 8 bases, there was a span of 15 bases. Looked up from germline, CDR1 is SEHNR and CDR2 is FQNEAQ (reference sequence). There are 14 residues in the CDR3. This CDR3 reads CASSPRAKREKLFF. The CDR3, as DNA: TGTGCCAGCAGCCCCCGCGCTAAGCGCGAAAAACTGTTTTTT.

The chain links TRBV19 to TRBJ1-5; the match to TRBD1 covers 9 bases. J lost 3 bases, V lost 4 bases, and 13 bases had no gene match. The CDR3 runs 18 residues. Looked up from germline, CDR1 is LNHDA and CDR2 is SQIVND (reference sequence). The CDR3 loop is CASSTGDRALGDNQPQHF. In nucleotides, the CDR3 is TGTGCCAGTAGTACCGGGGACAGGGCCTTGGGGGACAATCAGCCCCAGCATTTT.

The V and J genes are TRBV12-5 and TRBJ1-2, with 11 nucleotides matching TRBD1. The germline V gene encodes CDR1 LGHNT and CDR2 FRNRAP. CDR3 length: 18 residues. The V and J ends lost 2 bases and 0 bases, in that order; junction bases with no gene match: 8. The CDR3 region has the DNA TGTGCTAGTGGTTTGACGGGGGGACAGGGGGGATCTAACTATGGCTACACCTTC. Translating it yields CASGLTGGQGGSNYGYTF.

The V and J genes are TRBV18 and TRBJ2-5; TRBD2 matches 14 bases. This CDR3 contains 17 residues. Germline lookup yields CDR1 KGHSH and CDR2 LQKENI. J was trimmed by 2 bases and V by 3 bases; bases with no gene match: 5. The CDR3 sequence: CASSPGTSGSGQETQYF. The CDR3 DNA is TGTGCCAGCTCACCTGGGACTAGCGGGAGTGGGCAAGAGACCCAGTACTTC.

DNA for the CDR3: TGTGCCTGGAGTTGGGCAGGGTCAAGTTCACCCCTCCACTTT. It translates to CAWSWAGSSSPLHF. This chain links TRBV30 with TRBJ1-6; D might be TRBD1 (5 bases). CDR3 length: 14 residues. From germline, CDR1 is GTSNPN and CDR2 SVGIG (reference sequence). V was cut by 2 bases and J by 9 bases, with 14 bases left in between.

The chain couples TRBV6-5 to TRBJ2-1; 7 nucleotides agree with TRBD1. The germline gives CDR1 MNHEY, CDR2 SVGAGI. With 6 bases clipped from V and 15 bases from J, the junction kept 17 bases outside the gene matches. The CDR3 runs to 14 residues. For the CDR3, the DNA is TGTGCCAGCAGCCAAGACAGGGAACGAAGAATTGCGTTCTTC. Translated: CASSQDRERRIAFF.

A remark on this clone: This sample also contains other DNA sequences that code for the same CDR3. The chain links TRBV19 to TRBJ1-5, with a tentative D call TRBD1 (6 bases). Per the germline V gene, CDR1 is LNHDA and CDR2 is SQIVND (reference sequence). CDR3 length: 15 amino acids. V lost 5 bases and J lost 1, with 12 bases in between. The CDR3 loop is CASSRGGASNQPQHF. DNA of the CDR3: TGTGCCAGTAGTCGCGGGGGGGCAAGCAATCAGCCCCAGCATTTT.

This clone was seen just once. The chain combines TRBV5-1 with TRBJ1-2; 9 bases line up with TRBD1. The CDR3 loop spans 21 amino acids. The trim removed 4 bases at V and 0 bases at J, leaving 22 bases unmatched. CDR1 and CDR2 (germline): SGHRS, YFSETQ. CDR3 sequence: CASSPFLSVVGQGNPNYGYTF. CDR3 nucleotides: TGCGCCAGCAGCCCCTTTTTGTCAGTTGTCGGACAGGGGAACCCTAACTATGGCTACACCTTC.

The chain recombines TRBV11-2 with TRBJ1-5; 10 bases match TRBD1. The CDR3 has 17 amino acids. J gave up 2 bases and V 4 bases, and 8 bases lay outside the gene matches. CDR1 and CDR2 (germline): SGHAT, FQNNGV. The CDR3 nucleotides read TGTGCCAGCAGCTCCTGGGACAGGGGAGTGGGCAATCAGCCCCAGCATTTT. This gives the protein CASSSWDRGVGNQPQHF.

Concerning this clone itself: One junction end disagrees with the germline gene, perhaps due to a read error. This rearrangement joins TRBV7-9 to TRBJ2-1, with D maybe TRBD2 (7 bases). This CDR3 has 17 residues. The germline V gene has CDR1 SEHNR and CDR2 FQNEAQ (reference sequence). CDR3 nucleotides: TGTTCCAGCAGCTTAACCCCCGGGGGGCGCTCCTACAATGAGCAGTTCTTC. Its protein product is CSSSLTPGGRSYNEQFF.

This sequence joins TRBV21-1 and TRBJ2-1; the table calls TRBD2, which could not be checked here. TRBV21-1 is labeled a pseudogene. This CDR3 comprises 16 residues. The CDR3 region is CASSKAGGGTYNEQFF. The CDR3 DNA sequence: TGTGCCAGCAGCAAAGCTGGGGGGGGGACCTACAATGAGCAGTTCTTC.

The chain joins TRBV28 to TRBJ2-7, with unresolved D. Germline CDR1 is MDHEN and CDR2 is SYDVKM. V shed 3 bases and J shed 5 bases, with 8 bases lying between them. CDR3 length equals 12 residues. The DNA for the CDR3 is TGTGCCAGCAGTTTCAGTTTCCACGAGCAGTACTTC. This sequence encodes CASSFSFHEQYF.

The rearrangement links TRBV5-1 to TRBJ1-2; D is unclear. In germline, CDR1 is SGHRS, CDR2 YFSETQ. There are 13 residues in the CDR3. Deletions cut 0 bases from V and 6 bases from J, with 9 bases between. CDR3 in DNA: TGCGCCAGCAGCTTGGGCGCAGGAAATGGCTACACCTTC. This gives the protein CASSLGAGNGYTF.

The chain recombines TRBV27 with TRBJ2-3, with D perhaps TRBD1 (6 bases). CDR1 MNHEY and CDR2 SMNVEV come from the germline V gene (reference sequence). The length of the CDR3 is 15 residues. V dropped 6 bases and J dropped 2 bases, with 15 bases sitting between them. DNA for the CDR3: TGTGCCAGCAGCCGGATACAGGGCCCCACAGATACGCAGTATTTT. Amino acids: CASSRIQGPTDTQYF.

This chain joins TRBV7-9 and TRBJ2-1, with TRBD1 matching 9 bases. The length of the CDR3 is 15 residues. Trimming removed 5 bases from V and 12 bases from J; junction bases left unmatched: 14. CDR1 is SEHNR, CDR2 FQNEAQ, per germline (reference sequence). The CDR3 DNA follows: TGTGCCAGCAGCACATTCCGGGGGACAGGGCTAGGGCAGTTCTTC. The encoded protein is CASSTFRGTGLGQFF.

Regarding this clone: One end of the junction is discordant with germline, which a read error may explain. The CDR3 DNA is TGCGCCGGCAGCTGGGGACAGGAGGTTCGGGGCTATACCTTC. It yields the protein CAGSWGQEVRGYTF. The J gene is TRBJ1-2, the V gene TRBV5-1; 8 nucleotides agree with TRBD1. The germline V gene has CDR1 SGHRS and CDR2 YFSETQ. CDR3 size: 14 residues.

This clone was found a few times. The CDR3, as DNA: TGTGCCAGCAGCCCTCGGTGGACCGGGGGGACCGGGGAGCTGTTTTTT. Translating gives CASSPRWTGGTGELFF. The chain links TRBV13 to TRBJ2-2; TRBD2 matches at 7 bases. V lost 5 bases, J lost 5 bases, and 11 bases stayed unmatched. The CDR3 spans 16 residues. Germline CDR1 reads PRHDT; CDR2 reads FYEKMQ (reference sequence).

This clone was seen just once. The V gene is TRBV11-3, the J gene TRBJ2-3, with a possible D match to TRBD2 (6 bases). Germline assignment: CDR1 SGHNT and CDR2 YENEEA. V gave up 1 base and J gave up 4 bases, with 9 bases separating them. This CDR3 has 14 amino acids. The CDR3 DNA is TGTGCCAGCAGCTTAGCGGGAGAGGCAGATACGCAGTATTTT. It codes for CASSLAGEADTQYF.

This sequence joins TRBV5-8 and TRBJ1-1; TRBD1 is a possible D gene (6 bases). Germline-derived CDR1 and CDR2 are SGHTS and YDEGEE. The CDR3 sequence is 12 residues long. Trimming cost V 4 bases and J 7 bases, with 11 bases left between them. The CDR3 DNA follows: TGTGCCAGCAGCCCCGGACAGCTTGAAGCTTTCTTT. Protein: CASSPGQLEAFF.

J is TRBJ2-7 and V is TRBV27; 9 bases are a match to TRBD1. Germline CDR1 is MNHEY and CDR2 is SMNVEV (reference sequence). V trimming: 5 bases; J trimming: 3 bases; junction bases outside the gene matches: 5. The CDR3 is made up of 14 amino acids. CDR3 amino acids: CASSPQGQGYEQYF. CDR3 nucleotides: TGTGCCAGCAGTCCACAGGGACAGGGCTACGAGCAGTACTTC.

The gene calls are TRBV7-6 and TRBJ2-4, with 16 bases matching TRBD2. Per the germline V gene, CDR1 is SGHVS and CDR2 is FNYEAQ. The CDR3 spans 16 residues. Unmatched junction bases numbered 3, after V lost 3 bases and J lost 7 bases. The CDR3: CASSLGTSGGANIQYF. The DNA of the CDR3 is TGTGCCAGCAGCTTGGGGACTAGCGGGGGGGCGAACATTCAGTACTTC.

The chain links TRBV6-6 to TRBJ2-1; 7 bases match TRBD2. The germline V gene encodes CDR1 MNHNY and CDR2 SVGAGI (reference sequence). After removal of 5 bases from V and 5 bases from J, the junction contained 6 bases not matched to a gene. This CDR3 is 14 amino acids long. The CDR3 nucleotides are TGTGCCAGCAGTACCCCTAGCGGCCACAATGAGCAGTTCTTC. Encoded protein: CASSTPSGHNEQFF.

V and J are TRBV28 and TRBJ2-2; D is uncertain. This CDR3 spans 12 amino acids. CDR1 is MDHEN, CDR2 SYDVKM, per germline. The V end lost 7 bases, the J end lost 1 base, and 4 bases lay between the germline ends. DNA of the CDR3: TGTGCCAGCACGAGGAACACCGGGGAGCTGTTTTTT. This gives the protein CASTRNTGELFF.

In its sample, this clone was seen once. The genes are TRBV28 and TRBJ1-2; the D is unclear. The V gene lost 5 bases and the J gene lost 8 bases, with 12 bases spanning the gap. This CDR3 is 12 amino acids long. Per germline, CDR1 MDHEN and CDR2 SYDVKM. The CDR3 nucleotides are TGTGCCAGCAGTCCAAGTGGGCAAGGCTACACCTTC. Translated: CASSPSGQGYTF.

The CDR3 DNA follows: TGTGCCAGCAGGACCGGGACAGGGGTTGGCTACACCTTC. Its translation is CASRTGTGVGYTF. The chain couples TRBV28 to TRBJ1-2; 10 bases agree with TRBD1. Germline CDR1 reads MDHEN; CDR2 reads SYDVKM. V dropped 6 bases and J dropped 7; count of bases not matched to a gene: 5. This CDR3 is 13 amino acids long.

This clone was counted between two and nine times. This chain uses TRBV6-1 with TRBJ2-2, with TRBD1 matching over 7 bases. Germline CDR1 reads MNHNS; CDR2 reads SASEGT. The CDR3 spans 15 residues. The junction had 8 bases not matched to a gene; V was cut back by 7 bases and J by 3 bases. The CDR3 protein is CASNPPDRDTGELFF. The CDR3 bases are TGTGCCAGCAATCCTCCCGACAGGGACACCGGGGAGCTGTTTTTT.